This T cell receptor (beta chain) originates from a study of T cell repertoires in cytomegalovirus infection. Study-level background: Carrying CMV and the relevant HLA type showed in public TCR beta signatures.

TCRdb reprocessed the reads with MiXCR, giving one entry per CDR3 protein. The sample records hundreds of thousands of distinct CDR3 sequences, about 24% being singletons. The CDR3 is 14 residues long. Germline lookup yields CDR1 SQVTM and CDR2 ANQGSEA. V lost 1 base and J 1 base, leaving 10 bases between the germline ends. Regarding the study as a whole: Dominating the ex vivo response were TCR beta clonotypes that were CMV-specific and HLA-C-restricted. Carriage of CMV together with the relevant HLA was identifiable through cumulative public TCR beta family frequency.

The table lists this clonotype with many counts. Its specificity is not known. The clonotype comes from a human donor in good health (CMV status not recorded). Some clones in this sample may be carry-over from other donors' samples. This rearrangement joins TRBV29-1 to TRBJ1-2; TRBD1 might be the D (5 bases). The sequenced sample consisted of CD8+ T cells from PBMCs. CDR3: CSVEAGRVNYGYTF. Written as DNA, the CDR3 is TGCAGCGTTGAAGCGGGACGGGTTAACTATGGCTACACCTTC.